These 25 T cell receptor beta chains were all obtained from the same sample, sequenced in a study of blood T cell repertoires in COVID-19. Profiling relied on immunoSEQ multiplex PCR, and the TCRdb table lists in-frame clones only, not all of them. The repertoire has more than 130,000 clones, roughly four fifths of them found once; the top ten carry roughly 9%. Source material: peripheral blood. The receptor source for this set is a woman over 75 in a cohort sampled during active or convalescent COVID-19.

The chain has TRBV6-1 and TRBJ1-4, with D possibly being TRBD1 (6 bases). Trimming removed 3 bases at V and 7 bases at J, with 9 bases between. The CDR3 spans 13 residues. The germline CDR1 and CDR2 sequences are MNHNS and SASEGT. Written as DNA, the CDR3 is TGTGCCAGCAGTGATATACAGGGTGAAAAACTGTTTTTT. Amino acid sequence: CASSDIQGEKLFF.

This chain joins TRBV5-1 and TRBJ1-4; the D gene is possibly TRBD1 (5 bases). Looked up from germline, CDR1 is SGHRS and CDR2 is YFSETQ. V lost 4 bases and J 5 bases, leaving 18 bases between the germline ends. The length of the CDR3 is 16 residues. The CDR3 nucleotides read TGCGCCAGCAGCCCCCCCTGGGGGGGAGTAAATGAAAAACTGTTTTTT. It codes for CASSPPWGGVNEKLFF.

The chain is built from TRBV9 and TRBJ2-1; D may be TRBD2 (6 bases). Germline assignment: CDR1 SGDLS and CDR2 YYNGEE. The CDR3 contains 13 residues. Trimming pared 2 bases from V and 8 bases from J, leaving 11 bases between. The CDR3 DNA reads as TGTGCCAGCAGCGTCGCCGGGGGTCATGAGCAGTTCTTC. As protein: CASSVAGGHEQFF.

This clone was recorded once. This chain links TRBV11-2 with TRBJ2-4; a possible D gene is TRBD1 (6 bases). Trimming pared 4 bases from V and 14 bases from J, leaving 18 bases between. The length of the CDR3 is 13 residues. Germline lookup yields CDR1 SGHAT and CDR2 FQNNGV. The CDR3 DNA sequence: TGTGCCAGCAGCTCGACCAGCAGACAGGCGAAGTACTTC. This encodes CASSSTSRQAKYF. Combining the CDR3 with reference TRBV11-2 and TRBJ2-4 gives the whole variable domain EAGVAQSPRYKIIEKRQSVAFWCNPISGHATLYWYQQILGQGPKLLIQFQNNGVVDDSQLPKDRFSAERLKGVDSTLKIQPAKLEDSAVYLCASSSTSRQAKYFGAGTRLSVL.

The chain links TRBV29-1 to TRBJ1-1, with 10 positions matching TRBD1. J lost 0 bases, V lost 1 base, and 11 bases had no gene match. CDR3 length equals 18 residues. Germline CDR1 is SQVTM and CDR2 is ANQGSEA. In DNA, the CDR3 is TGCAGCGTTGAAGGGGCGGGGGGACAGGGGACTTTGAACACTGAAGCTTTCTTT. It encodes CSVEGAGGQGTLNTEAFF.

Here the CDR3 reads CASSLVRGKAEAFF. The DNA of the CDR3 is TGTGCCAGCAGCTTGGTGCGGGGGAAGGCTGAAGCTTTCTTT. This sequence joins TRBV5-8 and TRBJ1-1, with D maybe TRBD1 (5 bases). The CDR3 is made up of 14 amino acids. Trimming stripped 0 bases from V and 6 bases from J, with 12 bases between. The germline V gene encodes CDR1 SGHTS and CDR2 YDEGEE.

The V and J genes are TRBV9 and TRBJ1-1, with D maybe TRBD1 (6 bases). Germline V gene lookup returns CDR1 SGDLS and CDR2 YYNGEE. The CDR3 covers 17 residues. Between the trimmed V and J ends, which lost 0 bases and 4 bases, there was a span of 19 bases. CDR3 nucleotide sequence: TGTGCCAGCAGCGTAGCCATCGGGGGGGGCGCGGGCACTGAAGCTTTCTTT. This gives the protein CASSVAIGGGAGTEAFF.

This chain connects TRBV23-1 to TRBJ2-2, with D possibly TRBD1 on 7 matching bases. TRBV23-1 is annotated as an ORF whose role is uncertain. The CDR3 extends over 18 amino acids. V dropped 9 bases and J dropped 0 bases, with 23 bases sitting between them. The CDR3 sequence is CARRRRGDRAPNTGELFF. The CDR3 bases are TGCGCCAGAAGACGGCGGGGCGACAGGGCCCCGAACACCGGGGAGCTGTTTTTT.

V and J are TRBV18 and TRBJ2-7; 9 bases are a match to TRBD1. Germline assignment: CDR1 KGHSH and CDR2 LQKENI. This CDR3 has 16 residues. V was clipped by 7 bases and J by 2 bases; unmatched bases: 12. The CDR3: CASWGSGTGNPYEQYF. Here the CDR3 DNA reads TGTGCCAGCTGGGGGTCCGGGACAGGGAATCCCTACGAGCAGTACTTC.

The chain carries TRBV29-1 and TRBJ1-1; tentative D call: TRBD1 (5 bases). The CDR3 has 14 residues. Trimming stripped 4 bases from V and 6 bases from J, with 18 bases between. CDR1 and CDR2 from the germline V gene are SQVTM and ANQGSEA. The CDR3: CSVVTQGFYAEAFF. CDR3 bases: TGCAGCGTTGTGACTCAGGGTTTTTACGCTGAAGCTTTCTTT.

The chain couples TRBV7-2 to TRBJ2-3; no reliable D call. Germline CDR1 SGHTA, CDR2 FQGNSA. The V end lost 2 bases, the J end lost 2 bases, and 20 bases lay between the germline ends. This CDR3 has 18 residues. The CDR3 DNA follows: TGTGCCAGCAGCTTATCCCGTACAGCCACGATTCTCACAGATACGCAGTATTTT. Amino acids: CASSLSRTATILTDTQYF.

The chain is built from TRBV7-3 and TRBJ1-2, with 7 positions matching TRBD1. The germline gives CDR1 SGHTA, CDR2 FQGTGA. This CDR3 has 17 residues. The ends lost 2 bases at V and 5 bases at J; junction bases unmatched: 14. DNA of the CDR3: TGTGCCAGCAGCTTACGATGGGGAGACAGGGCCCTTTATGGCTACACCTTC. Protein: CASSLRWGDRALYGYTF.

This chain connects TRBV24-1 to TRBJ2-2; maybe TRBD1 (5 bases). Germline V gene sequence: CDR1 KGHDR, CDR2 SFDVKD. The CDR3 has 13 residues. Trimming removed 8 bases at V and 1 base at J, with 7 bases between. DNA of the CDR3: TGTGCCACCAATCAGGGGAACACCGGGGAGCTGTTTTTT. Translated, it gives CATNQGNTGELFF.

The chain is built from TRBV28 and TRBJ2-1; 7 bases map to TRBD1. The CDR3 loop spans 12 amino acids. In germline, CDR1 is MDHEN, CDR2 SYDVKM. J was trimmed by 10 bases and V by 7 bases; bases with no gene match: 7. CDR3 amino acids: CASMGYRGEQFF. The CDR3 DNA is TGTGCCAGCATGGGATACAGGGGCGAGCAGTTCTTC.

The CDR3 DNA follows: TGTGCCAGCAGACGCCAGTTGTCCAGGGGGGATGAGCAGTTCTTC. Protein product: CASRRQLSRGDEQFF. The V gene is TRBV27, the J gene TRBJ2-1, with a possible D match to TRBD1 (7 bases). Germline values: CDR1 MNHEY, CDR2 SMNVEV (reference sequence). The length of the CDR3 is 15 residues. Trimming left V 6 bases short and J 8 bases short, with 20 bases between.

V usage is TRBV11-3 and J usage is TRBJ2-1; the match to TRBD2 covers 7 bases. Losses at the gene ends were 1 base for V and 2 bases for J; bases not matched to a gene: 5. CDR1 SGHNT and CDR2 YENEEA come from the germline V gene. The CDR3 runs 16 residues. The chain's CDR3 is CASSLVGEGAYNEQFF. The CDR3 DNA is TGTGCCAGCAGCTTAGTAGGGGAGGGAGCCTACAATGAGCAGTTCTTC.

This chain links TRBV3-1 (or the pseudogene TRBV3-2) with TRBJ1-4, with a tentative D call TRBD1 (6 bases). Germline V gene sequence: CDR1 LGHDT, CDR2 YNNKEL (reference sequence). V lost 2 bases to trimming and J lost 0 bases, with 16 bases between them. CDR3 size: 18 residues. As DNA, the CDR3 is TGTGCCAGCAGCCAACGACGACAGGCTGGGGCAACTAATGAAAAACTGTTTTTT. Translating it yields CASSQRRQAGATNEKLFF.

The rearrangement joins TRBV19 to TRBJ1-4; TRBD1 aligns across 8 bases. After removal of 6 bases from V and 6 bases from J, the junction contained 3 bases not matched to a gene. The CDR3 extends over 13 amino acids. CDR1 is LNHDA, CDR2 SQIVND, per germline (reference sequence). CDR3 sequence reads: CASSPRGHEKLFF. CDR3 nucleotides: TGTGCCAGTAGCCCCAGGGGGCATGAAAAACTGTTTTTT.

The rearrangement uses TRBV28 and TRBJ1-5; 9 bases are shared with TRBD1. The V gene's germline CDR1 is MDHEN and CDR2 SYDVKM. The CDR3 extends over 14 amino acids. The V gene end was trimmed by 6 bases and the J gene end by 7 bases; junction bases not matched to a gene: 7. In nucleotides, the CDR3 is TGTGCCAGCAGCTTGGGACAGGGTACCCAGCCCCAGCATTTT. Its protein product is CASSLGQGTQPQHF. The full variable domain, rest sourced from reference TRBV28 and TRBJ1-5, is DVKVTQSSRYLVKRTGEKVFLECVQDMDHENMFWYRQDPGLGLRLIYFSYDVKMKEKGDIPEGYSVSREKKERFSLILESASTNQTSMYLCASSLGQGTQPQHFGDGTRLSIL.

The chain combines TRBV2 with TRBJ2-1; TRBD2 matches 11 bases. The CDR3 is 14 amino acids. J was trimmed by 3 bases and V by 6 bases; bases with no gene match: 1. Germline CDR1 is SNHLY and CDR2 is FYNNEI. CDR3 protein: CASRGLAVYNEQFF. CDR3 sequence (DNA): TGTGCCAGCAGGGGACTAGCGGTCTACAATGAGCAGTTCTTC.

This rearrangement joins TRBV7-3 to TRBJ2-2; D uncertain. Per germline, CDR1 SGHTA and CDR2 FQGTGA. The CDR3 covers 14 residues. With 3 bases removed from V and 8 bases from J, the gap between germline ends came to 13 bases. The CDR3 bases are TGTGCCAGCAGCTTCCGGGTCACGGGTGGGGAGCTGTTTTTT. Translating it yields CASSFRVTGGELFF.

The chain couples TRBV19 to TRBJ1-4, with 8 bases identical to TRBD1. The length of the CDR3 is 17 residues. Germline loops: CDR1 LNHDA, CDR2 SQIVND (reference sequence). The junction had 4 bases not matched to a gene; V was cut back by 1 base and J by 0 bases. The CDR3 DNA reads as TGTGCCAGTAGTATAGCCCAGGGGGCCGCAACTAATGAAAAACTGTTTTTT. The encoded protein is CASSIAQGAATNEKLFF. Full variable domain (missing parts from reference TRBV19 and TRBJ1-4): DGGITQSPKYLFRKEGQNVTLSCEQNLNHDAMYWYRQDPGQGLRLIYYSQIVNDFQKGDIAEGYSVSREKKESFPLTVTSAQKNPTAFYLCASSIAQGAATNEKLFFGSGTQLSVL.

This rearrangement joins TRBV6-5 to TRBJ1-2, with TRBD1 as a possible D gene (6 bases). Germline V gene data show CDR1 as MNHEY and CDR2 as SVGAGI. V lost 6 bases, J lost 0 bases, and 14 bases lay in between. This CDR3 comprises 15 residues. The CDR3 region has the DNA TGTGCCAGCAGAACGCCAGGGGCGCCTAACTATGGCTACACCTTC. It codes for CASRTPGAPNYGYTF.

The table lists this clone with a count of one. The chain couples TRBV7-8 to TRBJ1-1; 7 bases align to TRBD1. Germline-derived CDR1 and CDR2 are SGHVS and FQNEAQ. Losses at the gene ends were 5 bases for V and 8 bases for J; bases not matched to a gene: 8. CDR3 length: 13 amino acids. In DNA form, the CDR3 reads TGTGCCAGCAGCCAGAGCAGGGGGACCGAAGCTTTCTTT. This sequence encodes CASSQSRGTEAFF.

V and J are TRBV15 and TRBJ1-1, with no clear D. Germline V gives CDR1 LNHNV, CDR2 YYDKDF (reference sequence). Trimming cost V 6 bases and J 2 bases, with 4 bases left between them. The CDR3 length is 11 residues. Written as DNA, the CDR3 is TGTGCCACCAGGTCTAACACTGAAGCTTTCTTT. This gives the protein CATRSNTEAFF.